These 32 T cell receptor beta chains came from one sample sequenced in a study of neurological immune-mediated disorders. From the 5' RACE reads, TCRdb called clonotypes with MiXCR, one entry per CDR3 protein. Seen here are roughly 70,000 distinct CDR3 sequences, about 4% observed once, and the top ten hold 1.3%. The material sequenced was PBMCs. Receptors were obtained from a man aged 30-40 years with multiple sclerosis.

This clonotype was counted many times. The V and J genes are TRBV5-6 and TRBJ2-1, with D perhaps matching TRBD2 (6 bases). In germline, CDR1 is SGHDT, CDR2 YYEEEE. Trimming took off 0 bases at V and 6 bases at J, with 13 bases between the two ends. CDR3 size: 15 residues. The CDR3: CASSLVAGSSNEQFF. CDR3 DNA: TGTGCCAGCAGCTTGGTCGCGGGGTCGTCCAATGAGCAGTTCTTC.

This clonotype was counted many times. V gene TRBV12-5 combines with J gene TRBJ2-2, with 7 bases aligning to TRBD1. Germline V gene lookup returns CDR1 LGHNT and CDR2 FRNRAP. V lost 2 bases and J lost 7; bases outside the gene matches: 7. The CDR3 runs to 15 residues. CDR3 in amino acids: CASGLRQGRVGELFF. The DNA of the CDR3 is TGTGCTAGTGGTTTGAGACAGGGAAGGGTCGGGGAGCTGTTTTTT.

This clonotype has only a few counts. The germline gene is not matched at one end of the junction; a read error may be the cause. The V gene is TRBV4-1, the J gene TRBJ1-5; D not certain. Looked up from germline, CDR1 is MGHRA and CDR2 is YSYEKL. The CDR3 loop spans 14 amino acids. The CDR3 loop is CASSLATVNQPQNF. The CDR3 DNA reads TGCGCCAGCAGCCTAGCAACGGTGAATCAGCCCCAGAATTTT.

This clonotype has ten or more counts. The rearrangement links TRBV5-1 to TRBJ2-2; D perhaps matches TRBD1 (5 bases). Per germline, CDR1 SGHRS and CDR2 YFSETQ. The V and J ends lost 0 bases and 1 base respectively, with 10 bases between them. The CDR3 contains 16 residues. The CDR3 region is CASSLEFGQNTGELFF. CDR3 nucleotide sequence: TGCGCCAGCAGCTTGGAATTCGGACAGAACACCGGGGAGCTGTTTTTT.

This clonotype was seen many times. This chain uses TRBV10-3 with TRBJ2-3; 9 nucleotides match TRBD2. Germline trimming cut 8 bases from V and 2 bases from J; bases unmatched to any gene: 8. CDR3 size: 15 residues. Germline V gene sequence: CDR1 ENHRY, CDR2 SYGVKD. The DNA of the CDR3 is TGTGCCATCCGTTCTAGCGGGGAGAACACAGATACGCAGTATTTT. Translated: CAIRSSGENTDTQYF.

This clonotype has ten or more counts. This chain links TRBV6-1 with TRBJ2-7; a possible D gene is TRBD1 (5 bases). This CDR3 has 16 amino acids. Trimming took 4 bases from V and 5 from J, leaving 21 bases between them. Germline V gene lookup returns CDR1 MNHNS and CDR2 SASEGT. CDR3: CASSGLSGRERNEQYF. DNA of the CDR3: TGTGCCAGCAGTGGTCTTTCGGGCAGGGAACGGAACGAGCAGTACTTC.

This clonotype has a count of ten or more. V gene TRBV5-1 combines with J gene TRBJ1-1, with D perhaps TRBD1 (5 bases). Trimming pared 4 bases from V and 1 base from J, leaving 8 bases between. The CDR3 is made up of 13 amino acids. CDR1 SGHRS and CDR2 YFSETQ come from the germline V gene. The CDR3 spells CASSGTTNTEAFF. The CDR3 nucleotides read TGCGCCAGCAGCGGGACCACGAACACTGAAGCTTTCTTT.

This clonotype was seen at least ten times. One junction end does not reproduce the germline sequence, and a read error may be involved. The rearrangement links TRBV29-1 to TRBJ2-5, with 7 bases aligning to TRBD2. Germline loops: CDR1 SQVTM, CDR2 ANQGSEA. The CDR3 sequence is 14 residues long. CDR3 nucleotide sequence: TGCAGCGTAGAAGGAAGCGGGGAACGAGAGACCCAGTACTTC. Its translation is CSVEGSGERETQYF.

This clonotype was picked up many times. The junction differs from germline at one of its ends, possibly a read error. This chain uses TRBV20-1 with TRBJ1-5; the match to TRBD1 covers 8 bases. The CDR3 extends over 15 amino acids. CDR1 is DFQATT, CDR2 SNEGSKA, per germline (reference sequence). CDR3 in amino acids: CSASPGAGGKQPQHF. The CDR3 DNA reads TGCAGTGCTAGTCCTGGGGCAGGGGGCAAGCAGCCCCAGCATTTT.

This clonotype was observed at least ten times. This sequence joins TRBV3-1 and TRBJ2-7; D is unclear. The CDR3 covers 13 residues. Trimming stripped 0 bases from V and 3 bases from J, with 6 bases between. The germline gives CDR1 LGHDT, CDR2 YNNKEL (reference sequence). This chain's CDR3 is CASSQDWIYEQYF. The CDR3 DNA reads as TGTGCCAGCAGCCAAGATTGGATCTACGAGCAGTACTTC.

The sample holds many counts of this clonotype. The chain recombines TRBV5-1 with TRBJ1-2; D remains unclear. The V and J ends lost 0 bases and 0 bases respectively, with 3 bases between them. The CDR3 runs 13 residues. Germline CDR1 SGHRS, CDR2 YFSETQ. The DNA of the CDR3 is TGCGCCAGCAGCTTGGCTACTAACTATGGCTACACCTTC. This codes for CASSLATNYGYTF.

This clonotype was counted many times. The chain combines TRBV15 with TRBJ2-5; D may correspond to TRBD1 or TRBD2 (5 bases each). Germline V gene lookup returns CDR1 LNHNV and CDR2 YYDKDF (reference sequence). Trimming shortened V by 0 bases and J by 6 bases, and 14 bases separated the two germline ends. The CDR3 covers 15 residues. The CDR3 region has the DNA TGTGCCACCAGCAGAGATACGAGGGGCTGGAAGACCCAGTACTTC. This sequence encodes CATSRDTRGWKTQYF.

This clonotype was detected many times. The rearrangement joins TRBV5-1 to TRBJ2-2; D gene ambiguous. Germline V gives CDR1 SGHRS, CDR2 YFSETQ. The V end lost 0 bases, the J end lost 4 bases, and 10 bases lay between the germline ends. The CDR3 loop spans 15 amino acids. CDR3 in amino acids: CASSLGLEITGELFF. For the CDR3, the DNA is TGCGCCAGCAGCTTGGGGCTAGAGATCACCGGGGAGCTGTTTTTT.

This rearrangement joins TRBV20-1 to TRBJ2-7, with TRBD2 matching 7 bases. The V gene end was trimmed by 0 bases and the J gene end by 1 base; junction bases not matched to a gene: 6. CDR1 DFQATT and CDR2 SNEGSKA come from the germline V gene (reference sequence). The CDR3 length is 15 residues. This chain's CDR3 is CSARDLAGDSYEQYF. In DNA form, the CDR3 reads TGCAGTGCTAGAGATTTGGCGGGAGATTCCTACGAGCAGTACTTC.

This clonotype was counted many times. This chain joins TRBV3-1 and TRBJ2-4; D gene ambiguous. The CDR3 spans 15 residues. Trimming removed 0 bases at V and 1 base at J, with 7 bases between. CDR1 LGHDT and CDR2 YNNKEL come from the germline V gene (reference sequence). CDR3 residues: CASSQDSPAKNIQYF. The CDR3 nucleotides are TGTGCCAGCAGCCAAGATTCCCCGGCCAAAAACATTCAGTACTTC.

This clonotype showed up many times. The chain links TRBV9 to TRBJ2-6; D ambiguous. V lost 0 bases and J 1 base, leaving 5 bases between the germline ends. This CDR3 is built from 15 residues. Germline lookup yields CDR1 SGDLS and CDR2 YYNGEE. In nucleotides, the CDR3 is TGTGCCAGCAGCGTAGTAAGGTCTGGGGCCAACGTCCTGACTTTC. Its protein product is CASSVVRSGANVLTF.

This clonotype came up many times. CDR3: CASSLEPEMNTEAFF. The CDR3 DNA reads TGCGCCAGCAGCTTGGAACCGGAGATGAACACTGAAGCTTTCTTT. This chain links TRBV5-1 with TRBJ1-1, with D unclear. Trimming pared 0 bases from V and 0 bases from J, leaving 9 bases between. Germline CDR1 SGHRS, CDR2 YFSETQ. This CDR3 comprises 15 residues. Complete variable domain (other parts from reference TRBV5-1 and TRBJ1-1): KAGVTQTPRYLIKTRGQQVTLSCSPISGHRSVSWYQQTPGQGLQFLFEYFSETQRNKGNFPGRFSGRQFSNSRSEMNVSTLELGDSALYLCASSLEPEMNTEAFFGQGTRLTVV.

There are many counts of this clonotype. V and J are TRBV7-2 and TRBJ2-5, with 7 bases lining up with TRBD2. J gave up 3 bases and V 5 bases, and 6 bases lay outside the gene matches. The CDR3 runs 14 residues. CDR1 is SGHTA and CDR2 is FQGNSA in the germline V gene. This CDR3 is CASSHRAGEETQYF. The CDR3 DNA reads TGTGCCAGCAGCCATCGGGCGGGGGAAGAGACCCAGTACTTC.

This clonotype showed up many times. V and J are TRBV20-1 and TRBJ2-6, with 7 bases aligning to TRBD1. This CDR3 has 16 residues. V lost 3 bases to trimming and J lost 0 bases; unmatched junction nucleotides: 5. Germline V gene lookup returns CDR1 DFQATT and CDR2 SNEGSKA (reference sequence). CDR3 in amino acids: CSARDRLISGANVLTF. As DNA, the CDR3 is TGCAGTGCTAGGGACAGGCTAATCTCTGGGGCCAACGTCCTGACTTTC.

In this sample, this clonotype turned up many times. The chain has TRBV9 and TRBJ2-1, with D possibly being TRBD1 or TRBD2 (5 bases each). Trimming removed 0 bases at V and 5 bases at J, with 18 bases between. This CDR3 is 17 amino acids long. Germline values: CDR1 SGDLS, CDR2 YYNGEE. CDR3 nucleotide sequence: TGTGCCAGCAGCGTAGCCCCGGGGACGGTTTCGGACAATGAGCAGTTCTTC. Amino acid sequence: CASSVAPGTVSDNEQFF.

This clonotype was seen many times. The V call is TRBV29-1, the J call TRBJ1-1; D may be TRBD1 (6 bases). V lost 5 bases and J 1 base, leaving 11 bases between the germline ends. Germline CDR1 SQVTM, CDR2 ANQGSEA. This CDR3 has 13 residues. This CDR3 is CSVMGHKNTEAFF. DNA for the CDR3: TGCAGCGTTATGGGACACAAGAACACTGAAGCTTTCTTT.

This clonotype has ten or more counts. Here the CDR3 DNA reads TGCGCCAGCAGCTTGCCGGCCTACAATGAGCAGTTCTTC. Residues: CASSLPAYNEQFF. V usage is TRBV5-1 and J usage is TRBJ2-1, with unresolved D. Germline loops: CDR1 SGHRS, CDR2 YFSETQ. CDR3 length: 13 residues. Trimming took off 1 base at V and 2 bases at J, with 4 bases between the two ends.

This clonotype has at least ten counts. The chain couples TRBV4-1 to TRBJ2-7; no clear D. From germline, CDR1 is MGHRA and CDR2 YSYEKL. The CDR3 length is 12 residues. V lost 5 bases to trimming and J lost 6 bases, with 11 bases between them. This CDR3 reads CASSSSPAEQYF. CDR3 coding DNA: TGCGCCAGCAGCTCTTCTCCCGCCGAGCAGTACTTC.

This clonotype appeared many times. V is TRBV4-2 and J is TRBJ2-4, with TRBD2 matching over 10 bases. The germline V gene encodes CDR1 LGHNA and CDR2 YNFKEQ. V lost 2 bases and J lost 2; bases outside the gene matches: 3. CDR3 size: 16 residues. The DNA for the CDR3 is TGTGCCAGCAGCCAACCTAGCGGGGGAACCAAAAACATTCAGTACTTC. Residues: CASSQPSGGTKNIQYF.

This clonotype was found a few times. A much larger clone lies a single base off, so this may be a read error. The rearrangement uses TRBV4-1 and TRBJ2-7; D could derive from TRBD1 or TRBD2 (6 bases each). The CDR3 sequence is 16 residues long. CDR1 is MGHRA and CDR2 is YSYEKL in the germline V gene. Between the trimmed V and J ends, which lost 6 bases and 7 bases, there was a span of 25 bases. CDR3: CASSPIGSGAVEEQYF. CDR3 in DNA: TGCGCCAGCAGTCCGATCGGGTCGGGGGCTGTCGAAGAGCAGTACTTC.

This clonotype was observed a handful of times. The chain is built from TRBV7-6 and TRBJ2-1; 10 bases match TRBD2. The germline V gene encodes CDR1 SGHVS and CDR2 FNYEAQ. There are 16 residues in the CDR3. The junction had 3 bases not matched to a gene; V was cut back by 4 bases and J by 0 bases. The CDR3 DNA reads as TGTGCCAGCAGCTCCTTAGCGGGGGGCTCCTACAATGAGCAGTTCTTC. It is translated as CASSSLAGGSYNEQFF.

This clonotype has just one count. This rearrangement joins TRBV28 to TRBJ1-5; no definite D call. V was pared by 3 bases and J by 4 bases, with 25 bases between. This CDR3 spans 19 amino acids. CDR1 and CDR2 from the germline V gene are MDHEN and SYDVKM. The CDR3 here is CASSFFGQEVVYRNQPQHF. DNA for the CDR3: TGTGCCAGCAGTTTCTTCGGCCAAGAAGTTGTTTATAGAAATCAGCCCCAGCATTTT.

This clonotype showed up many times. The chain combines TRBV20-1 with TRBJ1-1, with D hard to call. Trimming left V 4 bases short and J 1 base short, with 16 bases between. Germline CDR1 reads DFQATT; CDR2 reads SNEGSKA (reference sequence). The CDR3 length is 15 residues. The CDR3 DNA reads as TGCAGTGCTAAAAAGCTCGGCACCTCGAACACTGAAGCTTTCTTT. Its protein product is CSAKKLGTSNTEAFF.

There are many counts of this clonotype. This rearrangement joins TRBV4-1 to TRBJ1-5; D remains unclear. The CDR3 covers 15 residues. The ends were cut back, 2 bases at V and 6 bases at J, with 14 bases in the middle. The germline V gene has CDR1 MGHRA and CDR2 YSYEKL. CDR3 nucleotides: TGCGCCAGCAGCCAAACAAGCGGGGTTGGTCAGCCCCAGCATTTT. Encoded protein: CASSQTSGVGQPQHF.

In the case of this clonotype: Since the CDR3 does not end with the conserved phenylalanine or tryptophan, this likely comes from a read error. The chain has TRBV20-1 and TRBJ1-2; D is perhaps TRBD1 (5 bases). The CDR3 runs 14 residues. V was shortened by 6 bases and J by 7 bases, with 21 bases between the two germline ends. The germline CDR1 and CDR2 sequences are DFQATT and SNEGSKA (reference sequence). The CDR3 region has the DNA TGCAGTGCCTCCCCGGGGCGTGAATTTCCTGGCTACACCAAC. Translation: CSASPGREFPGYTN.

There are many counts of this clonotype. The chain uses TRBV4-1 and TRBJ2-5; TRBD1 is a possible D gene (5 bases). Germline-derived CDR1 and CDR2 are MGHRA and YSYEKL. The CDR3 extends over 15 amino acids. Trimming removed 4 bases at V and 1 base at J, with 13 bases between. The CDR3 is CASSLDQGFQETQYF. The CDR3 DNA is TGCGCCAGCAGCCTCGATCAGGGCTTCCAAGAGACCCAGTACTTC.

This clonotype was found a few times. The chain recombines TRBV9 with TRBJ2-1; D uncertain. Trimming removed 6 bases from V and 0 bases from J, with 10 bases in between. Germline CDR1 is SGDLS and CDR2 is YYNGEE. The CDR3 sequence is 14 residues long. Here the CDR3 DNA reads TGTGCCAGCAACGGTGGCCTCTCCTACAATGAGCAGTTCTTC. It translates to CASNGGLSYNEQFF.